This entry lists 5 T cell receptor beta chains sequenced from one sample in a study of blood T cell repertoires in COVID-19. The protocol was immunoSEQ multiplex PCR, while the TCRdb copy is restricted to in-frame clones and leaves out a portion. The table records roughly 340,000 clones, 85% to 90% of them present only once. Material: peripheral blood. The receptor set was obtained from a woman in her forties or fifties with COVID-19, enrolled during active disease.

The CDR3 here is CASSLIAGLDTEAFF. The CDR3 bases are TGCGCCAGCAGCTTAATAGCGGGGCTTGACACTGAAGCTTTCTTT. V usage is TRBV5-1 and J usage is TRBJ1-1, with TRBD1 as a possible D gene (5 bases). This CDR3 is 15 amino acids long. Trimming stripped 2 bases from V and 3 bases from J, with 14 bases between. Looked up from germline, CDR1 is SGHRS and CDR2 is YFSETQ.

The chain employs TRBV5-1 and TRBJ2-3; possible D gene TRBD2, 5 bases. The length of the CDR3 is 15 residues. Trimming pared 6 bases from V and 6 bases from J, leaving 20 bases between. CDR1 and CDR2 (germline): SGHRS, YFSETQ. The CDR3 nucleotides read TGCGCCAGCACCCCGTCTTTAGCGAGAGGGGATACGCAGTATTTT. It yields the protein CASTPSLARGDTQYF.

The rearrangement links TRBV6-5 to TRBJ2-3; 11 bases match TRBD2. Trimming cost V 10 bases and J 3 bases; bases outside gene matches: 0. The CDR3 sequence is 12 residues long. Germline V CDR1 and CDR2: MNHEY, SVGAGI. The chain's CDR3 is CATSGRTDTQYF. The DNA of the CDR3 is TGTGCCACTAGCGGGAGGACAGATACGCAGTATTTT.

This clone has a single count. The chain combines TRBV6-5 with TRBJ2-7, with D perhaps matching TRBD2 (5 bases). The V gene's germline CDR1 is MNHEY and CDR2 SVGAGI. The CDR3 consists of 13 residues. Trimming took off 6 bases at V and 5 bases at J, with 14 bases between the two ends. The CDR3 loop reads CASRRTVGDEQYF. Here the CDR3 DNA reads TGTGCCAGCAGAAGGACTGTCGGGGACGAGCAGTACTTC.

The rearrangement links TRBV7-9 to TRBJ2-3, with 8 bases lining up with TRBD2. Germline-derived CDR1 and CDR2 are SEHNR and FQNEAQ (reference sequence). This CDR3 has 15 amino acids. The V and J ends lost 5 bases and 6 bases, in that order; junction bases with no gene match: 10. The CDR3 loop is CASSELADLGDTQYF. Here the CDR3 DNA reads TGTGCCAGCAGCGAACTAGCGGACCTGGGGGATACGCAGTATTTT.